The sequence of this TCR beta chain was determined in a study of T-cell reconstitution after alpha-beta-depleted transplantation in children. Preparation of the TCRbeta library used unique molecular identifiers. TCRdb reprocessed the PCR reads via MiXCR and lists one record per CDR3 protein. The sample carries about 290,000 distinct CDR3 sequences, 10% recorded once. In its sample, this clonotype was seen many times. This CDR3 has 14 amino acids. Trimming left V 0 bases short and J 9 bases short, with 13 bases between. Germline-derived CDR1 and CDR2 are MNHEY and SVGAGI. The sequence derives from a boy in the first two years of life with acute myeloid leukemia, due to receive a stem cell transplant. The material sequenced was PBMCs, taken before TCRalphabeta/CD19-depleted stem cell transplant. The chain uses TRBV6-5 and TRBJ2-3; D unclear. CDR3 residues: CASSYSPRMYTQYF. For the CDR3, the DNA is TGTGCCAGCAGTTACTCCCCCCGTATGTACACGCAGTATTTT.